These 17 T cell receptor beta chains share one sample of origin, sequenced in a study of monozygotic twins with inflammatory bowel disease. TCRdb re-called the 5' RACE reads; one entry per CDR3 protein, DNA not given. The sample table sets out approximately 140,000 distinct CDR3 sequences. Sequenced input: blood. The receptor source for this set is a human donor with ulcerative colitis or Crohn's disease, or a healthy co-twin of an affected twin (not recorded which).

This CDR3 is CASSIGTRGTGELFF. This chain uses TRBV19 with TRBJ2-2; TCRdb's D call, TRBD1, is unchecked because there is no DNA. The CDR3 is made up of 15 amino acids. CDR1 and CDR2 (germline): LNHDA, SQIVND (reference sequence).

The chain's CDR3 is CASQGLYNEQFF. The rearrangement links TRBV6-1 to TRBJ2-1; TCRdb's D call, TRBD2, is unchecked because there is no DNA. The CDR3 extends over 12 amino acids. The V gene's germline CDR1 is MNHNS and CDR2 SASEGT.

The V and J genes are TRBV4-1 and TRBJ2-4; the TRBD2 assignment by TCRdb is unverifiable without DNA. The CDR3 is 17 amino acids. Per germline, CDR1 MGHRA and CDR2 YSYEKL. CDR3 amino acids: CASSQGERGLAKNIQYF.

The rearrangement links TRBV20-1 to TRBJ1-6. The CDR3 has 13 amino acids. Germline V gives CDR1 DFQATT, CDR2 SNEGSKA (reference sequence). This chain's CDR3 is CSADFGTESPLHF.

The chain couples TRBV9 to TRBJ1-1; TCRdb's D gene call, TRBD1, goes unchecked for lack of DNA. CDR1 SGDLS and CDR2 YYNGEE come from the germline V gene. The CDR3 loop spans 16 amino acids. The CDR3 region is CASSPRPGTGGTEAFF.

V usage is TRBV12-3 or TRBV12-4 and J usage is TRBJ2-7; checking the TCRdb D call of TRBD1 is not possible without DNA. CDR3 size: 15 residues. The CDR3 protein is CASSFPGQGIREQYF.

The J gene is TRBJ1-5, the V gene TRBV6-2 or TRBV6-3. The CDR3 extends over 14 amino acids. From germline, CDR1 is MNHEY and CDR2 SVGEGT. CDR3 sequence reads: CASSYSTEGQPQHF.

The V call is TRBV7-2, the J call TRBJ2-7; without DNA, the TCRdb call of TRBD1 cannot be checked. This CDR3 is 15 amino acids long. Germline CDR1 SGHTA, CDR2 FQGNSA. The CDR3 here is CASSPDRVPSYEQYF.

The chain carries TRBV19 and TRBJ2-1; TCRdb names TRBD2, which stays unverified in the absence of DNA. Looked up from germline, CDR1 is LNHDA and CDR2 is SQIVND (reference sequence). The CDR3 spans 16 residues. This CDR3 is CASSIWQGPQANEQFF.

The V gene is TRBV4-2, the J gene TRBJ2-3. CDR3 length: 14 residues. Germline loops: CDR1 LGHNA, CDR2 YNFKEQ. This CDR3 is CASSQDRFTDTQYF.

The J gene is TRBJ2-1, the V gene TRBV28; the TCRdb call, TRBD1, lacks DNA for checking. The CDR3 loop spans 16 amino acids. From germline, CDR1 is MDHEN and CDR2 SYDVKM. CDR3 sequence reads: CASSRDRFSSYNEQFF.

The V and J genes are TRBV29-1 and TRBJ1-1; TCRdb calls TRBD1, which cannot be checked without DNA. This CDR3 region has 11 residues. Germline CDR1 reads SQVTM; CDR2 reads ANQGSEA. The CDR3 reads CSARDSREAFF.

This chain joins TRBV5-6 and TRBJ2-1. The CDR3 length is 14 residues. The germline gives CDR1 SGHDT, CDR2 YYEEEE. Here the CDR3 reads CASSLGISYNEQFF.

The chain has TRBV20-1 and TRBJ2-7; TCRdb returns TRBD1, unconfirmable since there is no DNA. The CDR3 totals 14 residues. Germline V CDR1 and CDR2: DFQATT, SNEGSKA (reference sequence). CDR3 region: CSARDRDKRYEQYF.

The chain combines TRBV20-1 with TRBJ2-5; TCRdb's D gene call, TRBD2, goes unchecked for lack of DNA. This CDR3 comprises 15 residues. The germline V gene encodes CDR1 DFQATT and CDR2 SNEGSKA (reference sequence). CDR3 in amino acids: CSASGRGGRSETQYF.

CDR3 protein: CASSSNPLLGQYF. The V call is TRBV7-2, the J call TRBJ2-7; TCRdb indicates TRBD1, and absent DNA this call remains unverified. Germline values: CDR1 SGHTA, CDR2 FQGNSA. This CDR3 is built from 13 residues.

V usage is TRBV7-2 and J usage is TRBJ2-7; TCRdb picks TRBD1, but there is no DNA to check that call. The CDR3 consists of 13 residues. Germline assignment: CDR1 SGHTA and CDR2 FQGNSA. CDR3 residues: CASRGQISYEQYF. Together with reference TRBV7-2 and TRBJ2-7, the CDR3 gives the full variable domain: GAGVSQSPSNKVTEKGKDVELRCDPISGHTALYWYRQSLGQGLEFLIYFQGNSAPDKSGLPSDRFSAERTGGSVSTLTIQRTQQEDSAVYLCASRGQISYEQYFGPGTRLTVT.